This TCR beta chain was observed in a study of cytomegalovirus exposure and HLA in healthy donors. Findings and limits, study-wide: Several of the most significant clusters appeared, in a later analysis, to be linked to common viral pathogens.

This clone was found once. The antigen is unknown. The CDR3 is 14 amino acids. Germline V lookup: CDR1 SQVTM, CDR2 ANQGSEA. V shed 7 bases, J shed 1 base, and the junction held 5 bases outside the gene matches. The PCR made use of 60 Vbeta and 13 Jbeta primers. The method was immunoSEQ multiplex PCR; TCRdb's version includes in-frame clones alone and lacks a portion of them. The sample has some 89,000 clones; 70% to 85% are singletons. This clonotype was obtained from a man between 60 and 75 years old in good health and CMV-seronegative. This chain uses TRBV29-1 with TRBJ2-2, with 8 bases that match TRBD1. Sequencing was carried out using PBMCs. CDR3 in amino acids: CSATGTGNTGELFF. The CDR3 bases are TGCAGCGCTACCGGGACAGGGAACACCGGGGAGCTGTTTTTT.